The entry below describes one TCR beta chain. Its target is unknown. This sample was taken from a study of identical twins. Notes on the study in general: Monozygotic twins shared more out-of-frame TCR alpha than recombination models predicted. Insertions were fewer in abundant cord blood beta clonotypes, whereas memory repertoires showed none of this pattern. For out-of-frame beta sequences, excess twin sharing was weaker.

This CDR3 spans 18 amino acids. V lost 3 bases, J lost 7 bases, and 13 bases stayed unmatched. Per germline, CDR1 LNHNV and CDR2 YYDKDF (reference sequence). TCRdb processed the 5' RACE reads anew with MiXCR; each CDR3 protein has one entry. This table holds some 710,000 distinct CDR3 sequences, roughly 6% found once. All donors comprised healthy Caucasians. The clonotype was recovered from a young man in good health. Material: naive T cells sorted from blood. The chain carries TRBV15 and TRBJ2-1, with 12 bases fitting TRBD2. This chain's CDR3 is CATSRDPSTSGRLNEQFF. The CDR3 DNA follows: TGTGCCACCAGCAGGGATCCGTCGACTAGCGGGAGATTGAATGAGCAGTTCTTC.